This T cell receptor beta chain was documented in a study of cytomegalovirus exposure and HLA in healthy donors. Researchers ran the PCR with 60 Vbeta and 13 Jbeta primers. Only in-frame clones appear in the TCRdb table, and some are missing; sequencing was by immunoSEQ multiplex PCR. The table records about 78,000 clones, less than 75% of them present only once. V was clipped by 2 bases and J by 2 bases; unmatched bases: 10. The CDR3 spans 18 residues. CDR1 is PRHDT and CDR2 is FYEKMQ in the germline V gene (reference sequence). Study-level results: Upon later analysis, TCR association rates were observed to vary by HLA locus, being highest for DRB1 and lowest for HLA-C. Available immune exposure information covered CMV serostatus only.

As regards this clone: Its antigen remains unknown.

This TCR derives from a man aged 25 to 45 in good health and CMV-seropositive. This chain joins TRBV13 and TRBJ2-4; 9 bases map to TRBD2. The sample comprised PBMCs. In nucleotides, the CDR3 is TGTGCCAGCAGCTTATTCATGGCGGGGGGGCCGACCAAAAACATTCAGTACTTC. This sequence encodes CASSLFMAGGPTKNIQYF.